The rows below give T cell receptor beta chains drawn from one sample of a study of identical twins. TCRdb re-derived calls from the 5' RACE reads in MiXCR, one entry per CDR3 protein. The sample carries roughly 200,000 distinct CDR3 sequences, roughly 7.5% recorded once. These data are also associated with another study on yellow fever vaccine responses in identical twins.

The sample consisted of memory (CD45RO+) T cells sorted from blood. These receptors were collected from a woman younger than 30 in good health. Both conserved end residues are part of each CDR3. Fields, in order: CDR3 DNA, CDR3 protein, clone size, J gene, D gene, V gene. The D gene is left open where the match is weak. Rows give clone size only sometimes, using once, few, many, or a class for an expanded clone.

DNA: TGTGCCAGCAGTCTAAGGGGAGAAAATGAGCAGTTCTTC; CDR3: CASSLRGENEQFF; size: few; J: TRBJ2-1; D: .; V: TRBV27
DNA: TGTGCCAGCAGCTTAGAGCCGCAAGGGTACCAAGAGACCCAGTACTTC; CDR3: CASSLEPQGYQETQYF; size: many; J: TRBJ2-5; D: .; V: TRBV7-9
DNA: TGCGCCAGCAGCCAAGAAATGGTAGCGGGAGGGCCTCGGGAGACCCAGTACTTC; CDR3: CASSQEMVAGGPRETQYF; size: .; J: TRBJ2-5; D: TRBD2; V: TRBV4-3
DNA: TGTGCCAGCAGTACAGGGCTTGACACCGGGGAGCTGTTTTTT; CDR3: CASSTGLDTGELFF; size: many; J: TRBJ2-2; D: .; V: TRBV5-4
DNA: TGCAGTGAAAAGGCTAGCGGGAGTTACGAGCAGTACTTC; CDR3: CSEKASGSYEQYF; size: many; J: TRBJ2-7; D: TRBD2; V: TRBV20-1
DNA: TGTGCCAGCAGCTTAAAGTTGGGGACAGGGCTCCTCTTC; CDR3: CASSLKLGTGLLF; size: many; J: TRBJ2-7; D: TRBD1; V: TRBV7-3
DNA: TGTGCCATCAGTGGAACCAGCGGGACTAGCGGCTGGGCTGAGCAGTTCTTC; CDR3: CAISGTSGTSGWAEQFF; size: few; J: TRBJ2-1; D: TRBD2; V: TRBV10-3
DNA: TGTGCCAGCAGTTTCTATGGCGGTAAAGAGACCCAGTACTTC; CDR3: CASSFYGGKETQYF; size: few; J: TRBJ2-5; D: .; V: TRBV28
DNA: TGTGCCAGCAGCTTAGGGTCCCGGGAGGGCCGAGAGACCCAGTACTTC; CDR3: CASSLGSREGRETQYF; size: few; J: TRBJ2-5; D: TRBD2; V: TRBV11-2
DNA: TGTGCCACCAGCGAGGACAGGATTACCTACGAGCAGTACTTC; CDR3: CATSEDRITYEQYF; size: few; J: TRBJ2-7; D: TRBD1; V: TRBV15
DNA: TGTGCCAGCAGCTTTCGTGGTGGAGATCAGCCCCAGCATTTT; CDR3: CASSFRGGDQPQHF; size: .; J: TRBJ1-5; D: .; V: TRBV7-9
DNA: TGTGCCAGCAGCCCCGGGACTAGCGGGAGGCTCGACGAGCAGTACTTC; CDR3: CASSPGTSGRLDEQYF; size: many; J: TRBJ2-7; D: TRBD2; V: TRBV5-5
DNA: TGTGCCAGCAGTTACGGGACAGGAGCGCTTGGAAACACCATATATTTT; CDR3: CASSYGTGALGNTIYF; size: many; J: TRBJ1-3; D: TRBD1; V: TRBV6-5
DNA: TGCGCCAGCGGCTGGGGAGGGTCCTACAATGAGCAGTTCTTC; CDR3: CASGWGGSYNEQFF; size: .; J: TRBJ2-1; D: TRBD2; V: TRBV4-3
DNA: TGTGCCAGCAGACGAACCGGGACAGGGAACTATGGCTACACCTTC; CDR3: CASRRTGTGNYGYTF; size: many; J: TRBJ1-2; D: TRBD1; V: TRBV14
DNA: TGTGCCAGCAGCTTAGCTAGTACAGGGTCGGGTTTGAACACTGAAGCTTTCTTT; CDR3: CASSLASTGSGLNTEAFF; size: few; J: TRBJ1-1; D: .; V: TRBV7-2
DNA: TGCAGTGCTAGAGGAATCCTAGCGGATCAAGAGACCCAGTACTTC; CDR3: CSARGILADQETQYF; size: .; J: TRBJ2-5; D: TRBD2; V: TRBV20-1
DNA: TGCGCCAGCAGCTTCTCCGGGATATACGAGCAGTACTTC; CDR3: CASSFSGIYEQYF; size: .; J: TRBJ2-7; D: .; V: TRBV5-1
DNA: TGTGCCAGCAGTGAAGACAGGCGGACGACCTACGAGCAGTACTTC; CDR3: CASSEDRRTTYEQYF; size: few; J: TRBJ2-7; D: .; V: TRBV6-1
DNA: TGTGCCAGTAGTCCGGGACTAGCGGGAGCCTCGGCCAAAAACATTCAGTACTTC; CDR3: CASSPGLAGASAKNIQYF; size: .; J: TRBJ2-4; D: TRBD2; V: TRBV19
DNA: TGCGGCGTCTGCACCGGGACTAGCGTCTACAATGAGCAGTTCTTC; CDR3: CGVCTGTSVYNEQFF; size: many; J: TRBJ2-1; D: TRBD2; V: TRBV29-1
DNA: TGTGCCAGCAGGGCGACTAGCGGAGAGACCCAGTACTTC; CDR3: CASRATSGETQYF; size: many; J: TRBJ2-5; D: TRBD2; V: TRBV5-4
DNA: TGCGCCAGCAGCCAACGTTCAGGGTTTAGCTACGAGCAGTACTTC; CDR3: CASSQRSGFSYEQYF; size: many; J: TRBJ2-7; D: .; V: TRBV4-1
DNA: TGTGCCAGCAGTGAGGCTTACGAGCAGTACTTC; CDR3: CASSEAYEQYF; size: many; J: TRBJ2-7; D: .; V: TRBV6-2/TRBV6-3
DNA: TGTGCCAGCAGCAAAGACAGGGCCGTTCAGCCCCAGCATTTT; CDR3: CASSKDRAVQPQHF; size: .; J: TRBJ1-5; D: TRBD1; V: TRBV7-2
DNA: TGTGCCATCAGTGAGTCGCCAGCGGTCAATGAGCAGTTCTTC; CDR3: CAISESPAVNEQFF; size: many; J: TRBJ2-1; D: .; V: TRBV10-3
DNA: TGCGCCAGCAGCCCCGGGACGTCCGAGCAGTACTTC; CDR3: CASSPGTSEQYF; size: many; J: TRBJ2-7; D: .; V: TRBV5-1
DNA: TGTGCCAGCAGCTTGGAAGGGGGCCACAGCACAGATACGCAGTATTTT; CDR3: CASSLEGGHSTDTQYF; size: .; J: TRBJ2-3; D: TRBD1; V: TRBV5-4
DNA: TGCAGTGCTAGGCGGGACAGAGCCGATGAGCAGTTCTTC; CDR3: CSARRDRADEQFF; size: few; J: TRBJ2-1; D: .; V: TRBV20-1
DNA: TGCAGTGCTAACCCCCCCCGGCGGTACAATGAGCAGTTCTTC; CDR3: CSANPPRRYNEQFF; size: many; J: TRBJ2-1; D: .; V: TRBV20-1
DNA: TGCAGTGCAAGGCCACTGGCTAAACTCAACTCCTACGAGCAGTACTTC; CDR3: CSARPLAKLNSYEQYF; size: many; J: TRBJ2-7; D: .; V: TRBV20-1
DNA: TGTGCCACCAGCAGAGATCTAGCGGGAAACTCCAATGAGCAGTTCTTC; CDR3: CATSRDLAGNSNEQFF; size: few; J: TRBJ2-1; D: TRBD2; V: TRBV15
DNA: TGCGCCAGCAGCCAAGTCCCGGGACAGGGCAATTCACCCCTCCACTTT; CDR3: CASSQVPGQGNSPLHF; size: many; J: TRBJ1-6; D: TRBD1; V: TRBV4-3
DNA: TGTGCCAGCAGTTCCCAGGGCAGCTACTACAATGAGCAGTTCTTC; CDR3: CASSSQGSYYNEQFF; size: many; J: TRBJ2-1; D: .; V: TRBV27
DNA: TGCGCCAGCAGCCAAGATCGTGCGGGTCAGCCCCAGCATTTT; CDR3: CASSQDRAGQPQHF; size: .; J: TRBJ1-5; D: .; V: TRBV4-1
DNA: TGTGCCAGCAGCTCCCGGGACCATCAAGAGACCCAGTACTTC; CDR3: CASSSRDHQETQYF; size: few; J: TRBJ2-5; D: .; V: TRBV7-9
DNA: TGTGCCAGCTCACCCCGTTTTCCCCAACAGAAGACACCGGACACCATATATTTT; CDR3: CASSPRFPQQKTPDTIYF; size: few; J: TRBJ1-3; D: .; V: TRBV18
DNA: TGTGCCATCAGTGTGACGGAGAGGGAAAAACTGTTTTTT; CDR3: CAISVTEREKLFF; size: .; J: TRBJ1-4; D: .; V: TRBV10-3
DNA: TGTGCCAGCAGTTTGATAGCGGGAGTCGGTGAGCAGTTCTTC; CDR3: CASSLIAGVGEQFF; size: .; J: TRBJ2-1; D: TRBD2; V: TRBV27
DNA: TGTGCCAGTATTAGGACGGGACAGGGGGATCAGCCCCAGCATTTT; CDR3: CASIRTGQGDQPQHF; size: .; J: TRBJ1-5; D: TRBD1; V: TRBV19
DNA: TGCAGTGCTTCACCGGGACAGGTCACAGATACGCAGTATTTT; CDR3: CSASPGQVTDTQYF; size: many; J: TRBJ2-3; D: TRBD1; V: TRBV20-1
DNA: TGTGCCAGCAGTGTTGACAGTAAAAACGAGCAGTACTTC; CDR3: CASSVDSKNEQYF; size: .; J: TRBJ2-7; D: .; V: TRBV2
DNA: TGTGCCAGCAGTTACAAAGGGGGCGCGGGAGCTTTCTTT; CDR3: CASSYKGGAGAFF; size: many; J: TRBJ1-1; D: TRBD1; V: TRBV6-5
DNA: TGTGCCAGCAGCCCCCGACTCGTTGGGAAAAACATTCAGTACTTC; CDR3: CASSPRLVGKNIQYF; size: many; J: TRBJ2-4; D: .; V: TRBV11-3
DNA: TGTGCCATCAGTGAGTCGTGGGGGGGGGCCAGCACAGATACGCAGTATTTT; CDR3: CAISESWGGASTDTQYF; size: .; J: TRBJ2-3; D: .; V: TRBV10-3
DNA: TGTGCCAGCAGGACCTTCGGGACAGGGGGAAGCTACGAGCAGTACTTC; CDR3: CASRTFGTGGSYEQYF; size: .; J: TRBJ2-7; D: TRBD1; V: TRBV6-1
DNA: TGTGCCACCAGCAGAGATGTTGAAGGATACGAGCAGTACTTC; CDR3: CATSRDVEGYEQYF; size: few; J: TRBJ2-7; D: .; V: TRBV15
DNA: TGTGCCAGCAGGCAAATCGGAGACTACAATGAGCAGTTCTTC; CDR3: CASRQIGDYNEQFF; size: few; J: TRBJ2-1; D: .; V: TRBV27
DNA: TGTGCCAGCAGCCCGACCCCTAGCACAGATACGCAGTATTTT; CDR3: CASSPTPSTDTQYF; size: few; J: TRBJ2-3; D: .; V: TRBV7-8
DNA: TGCAGTGCTCAGTGGTCGGTAGAAGAGACCCAGTACTTC; CDR3: CSAQWSVEETQYF; size: few; J: TRBJ2-5; D: .; V: TRBV20-1
DNA: TGCGCCAGCAGCGTTGACTTCACCGGGGAGCTGTTTTTT; CDR3: CASSVDFTGELFF; size: many; J: TRBJ2-2; D: .; V: TRBV5-1
DNA: TGTGCCAGCTCACCTCAGGGGGCAGATACGCAGTATTTT; CDR3: CASSPQGADTQYF; size: .; J: TRBJ2-3; D: TRBD1; V: TRBV18
DNA: TGTGCCAGCAGTGACGGACAGGGTGGATATGGCTACACCTTC; CDR3: CASSDGQGGYGYTF; size: many; J: TRBJ1-2; D: TRBD1; V: TRBV6-4
DNA: TGCAGTGCTAGAGAACTAGCGGGCCCAGGGGATACGCAGTATTTT; CDR3: CSARELAGPGDTQYF; size: many; J: TRBJ2-3; D: TRBD2; V: TRBV20-1
DNA: TGTGCCAGCTCACCGAGGACGGAAGTTAATGAAAAACTGTTTTTT; CDR3: CASSPRTEVNEKLFF; size: .; J: TRBJ1-4; D: .; V: TRBV18
DNA: TGTGCCATCAGTCGAAATGGTCTGGCCAATGAGCAGTTCTTC; CDR3: CAISRNGLANEQFF; size: few; J: TRBJ2-1; D: .; V: TRBV10-3
DNA: TGTGCCAGCAGTCCCCGTCTTGCGGGACTAGCGGGAGTTATATATGAGCAGTTCTTC; CDR3: CASSPRLAGLAGVIYEQFF; size: few; J: TRBJ2-1; D: TRBD2; V: TRBV27